The sequence of this T cell receptor (beta chain) was determined in a study of blood T cell repertoires in COVID-19. The CDR3 loop spans 17 amino acids. V lost 1 base to trimming and J lost 6 bases; unmatched junction nucleotides: 15. The V gene's germline CDR1 is LGHDT and CDR2 YNNKEL (reference sequence). Only in-frame clones appear in the TCRdb table, and some are missing; sequencing was by immunoSEQ multiplex PCR. Here the sample spans around 41,000 clones, more than 90% being singletons. This sequence joins TRBV3-1 (or the pseudogene TRBV3-2) and TRBJ2-7; 7 bases align to TRBD1. Material for sequencing was peripheral blood. This clonotype was sampled from a human donor in a cohort sampled during active COVID-19. The DNA for the CDR3 is TGTGCCAGCAGCCAAGTAAGTATAACCGGGACAGTCATCGAGCAGTACTTC. Its translation: CASSQVSITGTVIEQYF.